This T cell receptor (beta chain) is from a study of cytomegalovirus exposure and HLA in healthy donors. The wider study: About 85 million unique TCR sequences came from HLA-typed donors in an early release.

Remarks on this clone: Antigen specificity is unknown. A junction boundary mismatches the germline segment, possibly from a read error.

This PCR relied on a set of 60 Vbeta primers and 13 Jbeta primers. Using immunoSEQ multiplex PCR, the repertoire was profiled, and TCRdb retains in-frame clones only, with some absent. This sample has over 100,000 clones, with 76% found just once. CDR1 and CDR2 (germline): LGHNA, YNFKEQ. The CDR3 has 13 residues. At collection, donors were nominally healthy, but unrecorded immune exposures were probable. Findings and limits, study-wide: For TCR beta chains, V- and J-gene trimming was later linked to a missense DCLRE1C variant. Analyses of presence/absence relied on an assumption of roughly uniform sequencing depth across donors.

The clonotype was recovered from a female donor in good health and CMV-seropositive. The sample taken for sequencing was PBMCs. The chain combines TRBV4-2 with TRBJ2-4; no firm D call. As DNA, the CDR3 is TGTGCCAGCAGCCAAGGCGACAATAGGCTTGCTCAATTC. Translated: CASSQGDNRLAQF.